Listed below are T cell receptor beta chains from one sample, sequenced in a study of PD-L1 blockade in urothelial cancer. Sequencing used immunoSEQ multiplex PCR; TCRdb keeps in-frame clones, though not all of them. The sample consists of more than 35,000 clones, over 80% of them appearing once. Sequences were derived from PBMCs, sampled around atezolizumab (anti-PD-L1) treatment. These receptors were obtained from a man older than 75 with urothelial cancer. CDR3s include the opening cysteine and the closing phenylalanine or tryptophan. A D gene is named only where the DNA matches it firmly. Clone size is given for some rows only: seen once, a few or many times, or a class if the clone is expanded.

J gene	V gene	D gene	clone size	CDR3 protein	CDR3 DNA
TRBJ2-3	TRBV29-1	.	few	CSVERGGHTDTQYF	TGCAGCGTTGAGAGGGGGGGGCACACAGATACGCAGTATTTT
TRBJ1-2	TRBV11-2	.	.	CASSLGQESYGYTF	TGTGCCAGCAGCTTAGGACAGGAAAGCTATGGCTACACCTTC
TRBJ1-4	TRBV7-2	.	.	CASSQTTREKLFF	TGTGCCAGCAGCCAAACTACTCGAGAAAAACTGTTTTTT
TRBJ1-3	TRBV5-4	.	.	CASSPVPQTYSGNTIYF	TGTGCCAGCAGCCCCGTGCCCCAAACCTACTCTGGAAACACCATATATTTT
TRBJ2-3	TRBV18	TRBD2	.	CASSPGGLADVSTDTQYF	TGTGCCAGCTCACCGGGTGGACTAGCGGACGTGTCCACAGATACGCAGTATTTT
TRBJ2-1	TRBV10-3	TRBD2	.	CAISSVGLAGLGDEQFF	TGTGCCATCAGTTCAGTTGGACTAGCGGGATTAGGCGATGAGCAGTTCTTC
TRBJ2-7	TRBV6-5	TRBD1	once	CASSWDRVTYEQYF	TGTGCCAGCAGTTGGGACAGGGTCACCTACGAGCAGTACTTC
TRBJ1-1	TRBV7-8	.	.	CASSLATVGLAEAFF	TGTGCCAGCAGCTTAGCGACCGTGGGGCTCGCTGAAGCTTTCTTT
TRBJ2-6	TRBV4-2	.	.	CASSPGDAGANVLTF	TGTGCCAGCAGCCCAGGGGATGCTGGGGCCAACGTCCTGACTTTC
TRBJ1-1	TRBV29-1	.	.	CSVGVNTEAFF	TGCAGCGTAGGGGTTAACACTGAAGCTTTCTTT
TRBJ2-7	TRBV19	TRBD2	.	CASKDSSGSLHEQYF	TGTGCCAGTAAGGATAGCAGCGGGAGTCTCCACGAGCAGTACTTC
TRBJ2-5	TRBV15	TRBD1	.	CATSVRRTGAAETQYF	TGTGCCACCAGCGTACGGCGAACAGGGGCTGCAGAGACCCAGTACTTC
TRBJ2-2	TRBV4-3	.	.	CASSQEARGTGELFF	TGCGCCAGCAGCCAAGAAGCTCGCGGGACCGGGGAGCTGTTTTTT
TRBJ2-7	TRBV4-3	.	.	CASSQDTQGNGYEQYF	TGCGCCAGCAGCCAAGATACACAGGGTAACGGCTACGAGCAGTACTTC
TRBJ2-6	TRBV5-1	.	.	CASSSVLTGEGGANVLTF	TGCGCCAGCAGCTCCGTTCTGACAGGGGAGGGTGGGGCCAACGTCCTGACTTTC
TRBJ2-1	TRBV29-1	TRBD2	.	CSVDLWEGSYNEQFF	TGCAGCGTTGATTTGTGGGAGGGGTCCTACAATGAGCAGTTCTTC
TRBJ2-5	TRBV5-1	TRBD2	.	CASSSLPTSGRAGETQYF	TGCGCCAGCAGCAGTCTCCCCACTAGCGGGAGGGCCGGGGAGACCCAGTACTTC
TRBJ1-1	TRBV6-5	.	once	CASSYSRGGSTEAFF	TGTGCCAGCAGTTATAGCCGTGGGGGGAGCACTGAAGCTTTCTTT
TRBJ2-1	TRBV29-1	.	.	CSVEGGKGVDEQFF	TGCAGCGTTGAAGGGGGAAAAGGGGTCGATGAGCAGTTCTTC
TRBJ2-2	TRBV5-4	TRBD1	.	CASSRPGTGGSGELFF	TGTGCCAGCAGCCGTCCCGGGACAGGGGGCTCTGGGGAGCTGTTTTTT
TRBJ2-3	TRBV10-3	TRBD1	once	CAISLNAGTGEDTQYF	TGTGCCATCAGCCTTAATGCGGGGACAGGGGAAGATACGCAGTATTTT
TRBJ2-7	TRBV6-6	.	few	CASRGSTYEQYF	TGTGCCAGCAGGGGGAGTACCTACGAGCAGTACTTC
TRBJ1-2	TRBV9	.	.	CASSASGGSGYTF	TGTGCCAGCAGCGCATCAGGAGGGTCTGGCTACACCTTC
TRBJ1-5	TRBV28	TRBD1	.	CASSSSGQGNGQPQHF	TGTGCCAGCAGTTCGTCGGGACAGGGAAATGGTCAGCCCCAGCATTTT
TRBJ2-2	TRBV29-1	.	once	CSVDGHHTGELFF	TGCAGCGTTGATGGACACCACACCGGGGAGCTGTTTTTT
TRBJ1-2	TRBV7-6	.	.	CASSLGGYGYGYTF	TGTGCCAGCAGCTTAGGAGGGTACGGCTATGGCTACACCTTC
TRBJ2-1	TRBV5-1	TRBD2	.	CASNPLAGGLNEQFF	TGCGCCAGCAACCCACTAGCGGGAGGGTTGAATGAGCAGTTCTTC
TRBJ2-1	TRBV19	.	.	CASRRNLRLDNEQFF	TGTGCCAGTAGGCGAAACTTGCGACTGGACAATGAGCAGTTCTTC
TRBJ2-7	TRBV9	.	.	CASSGGRAGDEQYF	TGTGCCAGCAGCGGGGGCAGGGCAGGGGACGAGCAGTACTTC
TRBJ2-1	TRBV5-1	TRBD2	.	CASSLTSSGYNEQFF	TGCGCCAGCAGCTTGACCTCTAGCGGGTACAATGAGCAGTTCTTC
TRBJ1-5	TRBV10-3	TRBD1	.	CAISESLQGGLVHF	TGTGCCATCAGTGAGTCTTTACAGGGGGGATTGGTGCATTTT
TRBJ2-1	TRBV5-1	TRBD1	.	CASSRPGQGSNEQFF	TGCGCCAGCAGCCGACCGGGACAGGGATCCAATGAGCAGTTCTTC
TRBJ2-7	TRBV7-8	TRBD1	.	CASSLAPRQGGSYEQYF	TGTGCCAGCAGCTTAGCCCCCCGACAGGGGGGCTCCTACGAGCAGTACTTC
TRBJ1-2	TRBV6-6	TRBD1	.	CASSYSRGQRARGYTF	TGTGCCAGCAGTTACTCAAGGGGGCAAAGGGCTAGGGGCTACACCTTC
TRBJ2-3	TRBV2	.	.	CASSGTTRRDTQYF	TGTGCCAGCAGTGGGACTACTCGGAGGGATACGCAGTATTTT
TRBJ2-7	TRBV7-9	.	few	CASSFHGVGIYEQYF	TGTGCCAGCAGCTTCCACGGGGTAGGGATCTACGAGCAGTACTTC
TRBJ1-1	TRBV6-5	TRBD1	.	CASSHPSGGRTEAFF	TGTGCCAGCAGTCATCCCTCAGGGGGGAGGACTGAAGCTTTCTTT
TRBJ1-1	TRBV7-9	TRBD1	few	CASSKRTGGDTEAFF	TGTGCCAGCAGCAAACGGACAGGGGGCGACACTGAAGCTTTCTTT
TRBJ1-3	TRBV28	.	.	CASSFREGFSGNTIYF	TGTGCCAGCAGTTTTAGAGAGGGCTTCTCTGGAAACACCATATATTTT
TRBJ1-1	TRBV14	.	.	CASSPHKSRSRNTEAFF	TGTGCCAGCAGCCCACATAAGTCTAGGTCGAGGAACACTGAAGCTTTCTTT
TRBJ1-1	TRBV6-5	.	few	CASSYDPGHPSAFF	TGTGCCAGCAGTTACGACCCGGGACACCCGTCGGCTTTCTTT
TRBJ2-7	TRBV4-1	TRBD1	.	CASSPSWTGSYEQYF	TGCGCCAGCAGCCCTTCCTGGACAGGATCCTACGAGCAGTACTTC
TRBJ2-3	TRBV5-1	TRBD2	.	CASNREGSTDTQYF	TGCGCCAGTAACCGGGAGGGGAGCACAGATACGCAGTATTTT